Listed below are T cell receptor beta chains from one sample, sequenced in a study of cytomegalovirus exposure and HLA in healthy donors. The method was immunoSEQ multiplex PCR; TCRdb's version includes in-frame clones alone and lacks a portion of them. The data hold under 200,000 clones, with 60% to 80% observed a single time. Sequencing used PBMCs. All receptors come from a man aged 40-49 years in good health and CMV-seronegative. Both conserved end residues are part of each CDR3. D genes are given only for firm matches. Some rows mark clone size as missing; the rest say once, few, many or name a class of expanded clone.

d_call j_call clone_size v_call cdr3_aa cdr3_nt
TRBD1 TRBJ1-1 . TRBV29-1 CSVLPTGGTEAFF TGCAGCGTTCTACCGACAGGGGGCACTGAAGCTTTCTTT
. TRBJ1-1 . TRBV27 CASTPRAFF TGTGCCAGCACCCCCAGGGCTTTCTTT
. TRBJ2-7 . TRBV5-1 CASSGSSYEQYF TGCGCCAGCAGCGGGAGTTCCTACGAGCAGTACTTC
TRBD2 TRBJ2-3 . TRBV19 CASSQGSGGMDTQYF TGTGCCAGTAGTCAGGGTAGCGGGGGTATGGATACGCAGTATTTT
TRBD1 TRBJ2-7 . TRBV5-4 CASSLQGAGSSYEQYF TGTGCCAGCAGCTTGCAGGGGGCAGGGAGCTCCTACGAGCAGTACTTC
. TRBJ2-7 . TRBV5-5 CASTADSWSYEQYF TGTGCCAGCACCGCTGACAGTTGGTCCTACGAGCAGTACTTC
. TRBJ2-7 . TRBV11-2 CASSLGIGTQYEQYF TGTGCCAGCAGCTTAGGGATTGGGACACAATACGAGCAGTACTTC
. TRBJ2-3 . TRBV4-1 CASSRDPVGADTQYF TGCGCCAGCAGCCGAGACCCGGTCGGGGCAGATACGCAGTATTTT
TRBD1 TRBJ1-1 . TRBV7-9 CSSSLVGQGAANTEAFF TGTTCCAGCAGCTTAGTGGGACAGGGGGCCGCGAACACTGAAGCTTTCTTT
. TRBJ2-2 . TRBV29-1 CSVGVQNTGELFF TGCAGCGTTGGAGTTCAAAACACCGGGGAGCTGTTTTTT
. TRBJ2-2 . TRBV7-2 CASSLVGGAHTGELFF TGTGCCAGCAGCTTAGTGGGGGGGGCCCACACCGGGGAGCTGTTTTTT
TRBD2 TRBJ2-5 . TRBV28 CASSLPSLLAGGPRSETQYF TGTGCCAGCAGTTTGCCCTCCCTTCTAGCGGGGGGCCCAAGGAGTGAGACCCAGTACTTC
. TRBJ2-3 . TRBV7-6 CASSSLPGDTQYF TGTGCCAGCAGCTCGCTTCCGGGAGATACGCAGTATTTT
TRBD1 TRBJ2-7 few TRBV6-5 CASSYPGQGYEQYF TGTGCCAGCAGTTACCCAGGACAGGGCTACGAGCAGTACTTC
. TRBJ2-7 . TRBV9 CASSVGDTAYEQYF TGTGCCAGCAGCGTTGGGGACACAGCCTACGAGCAGTACTTC
TRBD1 TRBJ2-7 once TRBV7-9 CASSPLGQGQSYEQYF TGTGCCAGCAGCCCCCTGGGACAGGGCCAATCCTACGAGCAGTACTTC
TRBD2 TRBJ2-1 few TRBV29-1 CSVEVAGHYNEQFF TGCAGCGTTGAAGTAGCGGGGCACTACAATGAGCAGTTCTTC
. TRBJ1-2 . TRBV9 CASNIGVGYGYTF TGTGCCAGCAATATAGGGGTCGGGTATGGCTACACCTTC
. TRBJ1-5 . TRBV27 CASSMTVDQPQHF TGTGCCAGCAGTATGACAGTAGATCAGCCCCAGCATTTT
. TRBJ1-4 . TRBV5-1 CASSTGTPNEKLFF TGCGCCAGCAGCACTGGGACACCAAATGAAAAACTGTTTTTT
TRBD1 TRBJ2-7 . TRBV19 CASSPGQGNEQYF TGTGCCAGTAGCCCGGGACAGGGAAACGAGCAGTACTTC
TRBD2 TRBJ2-2 . TRBV10-3 CAISVLADRAGELFF TGTGCCATCAGTGTTCTAGCGGACCGCGCCGGGGAGCTGTTTTTT
. TRBJ1-1 few TRBV5-6 CASSLDSPETMNTEAFF TGTGCCAGCAGCTTAGACAGCCCGGAAACCATGAACACTGAAGCTTTCTTT
. TRBJ2-7 . TRBV6-5 CASGRGVEQYF TGTGCCAGCGGGCGTGGCGTCGAGCAGTACTTC
TRBD2 TRBJ2-7 . TRBV5-1 CASSHTGTSGYEQYF TGCGCCAGCAGCCATACCGGGACTAGCGGCTACGAGCAGTACTTC
. TRBJ1-1 once TRBV30 CAWIQGWGTEAFF TGTGCCTGGATACAGGGATGGGGCACTGAAGCTTTCTTT
. TRBJ2-2 . TRBV29-1 CSAGWQTGELFF TGCAGCGCCGGGTGGCAGACCGGGGAGCTGTTTTTT
TRBD1 TRBJ2-3 . TRBV14 CASSQRTGGTTDTQYF TGTGCCAGCAGCCAAAGGACAGGGGGTACCACAGATACGCAGTATTTT
TRBD1 TRBJ2-6 . TRBV19 CASKGTTGPGANVLTF TGTGCCAGTAAGGGTACGACAGGGCCTGGGGCCAACGTCCTGACTTTC
. TRBJ2-1 . TRBV7-3 CASSSEAGFSYNEQFF TGTGCCAGCAGCTCCGAGGCGGGATTCTCCTACAATGAGCAGTTCTTC
. TRBJ2-5 . TRBV29-1 CSVASNRYQETQYF TGCAGCGTGGCTTCTAACAGGTACCAAGAGACCCAGTACTTC